Presented here are 6 T cell receptor beta chains from one specimen sequenced in a study of T cells in Graves' hyperthyroidism and ophthalmopathy. RNA transcripts were the template for amplifying TCR beta CDR3 regions. The TCR CDR3 first-round RT-PCR relied on the HTBI primer set. From the multiplex PCR reads, TCRdb called clonotypes with MiXCR, one entry per CDR3 protein. The repertoire consists of about 290,000 distinct CDR3 sequences, with 12% to 15% occurring once and the leading ten covering less than 8%. The sequencing sample was made of blood. All receptors come from a woman in her thirties or forties with Graves' hyperthyroidism.

V usage is TRBV4-2 and J usage is TRBJ2-3, with D unclear. The V end was cut by 0 bases, the J end by 4 bases, with 11 bases between. This CDR3 region has 15 residues. Looked up from germline, CDR1 is LGHNA and CDR2 is YNFKEQ. The CDR3 loop is CASSQDLGSADTQYF. CDR3 DNA: TGTGCCAGCAGCCAAGATTTAGGGTCCGCAGATACGCAGTATTTT.

This clonotype was recorded a few times. This rearrangement joins TRBV20-1 to TRBJ1-6; 11 nucleotides align to TRBD1. The CDR3 sequence is 15 residues long. CDR1 and CDR2 from the germline V gene are DFQATT and SNEGSKA (reference sequence). J gave up 7 bases and V 2 bases, and 4 bases lay outside the gene matches. This chain's CDR3 is CSARLGTGGNSPLHF. CDR3 nucleotides: TGCAGTGCTAGATTGGGGACAGGGGGGAATTCACCCCTCCACTTT.

This chain links TRBV27 with TRBJ1-2; no definite D call. Trimming removed 5 bases at V and 8 bases at J, with 15 bases between. The CDR3 totals 13 residues. The V gene's germline CDR1 is MNHEY and CDR2 SMNVEV (reference sequence). Here the CDR3 DNA reads TGTGCCAGCAGTCTCGACTCCGTAGCGGGCTACACCTTC. Translated, it gives CASSLDSVAGYTF.

This chain uses TRBV7-9 with TRBJ1-5, with D perhaps TRBD1 (5 bases). Trimming pared 5 bases from V and 6 bases from J, leaving 11 bases between. This CDR3 contains 13 residues. Germline V gene data show CDR1 as SEHNR and CDR2 as FQNEAQ (reference sequence). As DNA, the CDR3 is TGTGCCAGCAGCCCCGGGGGGAGTCAGCCCCAGCATTTT. It encodes CASSPGGSQPQHF.

This clonotype was seen only a few times. The J gene is TRBJ1-3, the V gene TRBV30, with TRBD1 as a possible D gene (5 bases). There are 15 residues in the CDR3. Germline V gene lookup returns CDR1 GTSNPN and CDR2 SVGIG (reference sequence). Trimming left V 5 bases short and J 2 bases short, with 16 bases between. CDR3 bases: TGTGCCTGGGAGGGACTCCGGGCCCCTGGAAACACCATATATTTT. Translated: CAWEGLRAPGNTIYF. Based on the CDR3 plus reference TRBV30 and TRBJ1-3, the full variable domain is SQTIHQWPATLVQPVGSPLSLECTVEGTSNPNLYWYRQAAGRGLQLLFYSVGIGQISSEVPQNLSASRPQDRQFILSSKKLLLSDSGFYLCAWEGLRAPGNTIYFGEGSWLTVV.

This clonotype was seen at least ten times. The V call is TRBV12-3 or TRBV12-4, the J call TRBJ2-7; D is unresolved. This CDR3 has 13 amino acids. V was trimmed by 4 bases and J by 6 bases, leaving 13 bases between them. The CDR3 region is CASSSGLYGEQYF. The DNA for the CDR3 is TGTGCCAGCAGTTCTGGGTTGTACGGCGAGCAGTACTTC.